This TCR beta chain was retrieved from a study of blood T cell repertoires in COVID-19. The wider study: The study drew acute and convalescent COVID-19 samples from the United States, Italy and Spain. From T cells, B-cell-depleted T cells, or PBMCs came the material, which was cDNA or gDNA.

As processed by the authors: Scientists estimated how many nucleated cells there were by amplifying reference gene primers. The method was immunoSEQ multiplex PCR; TCRdb's version includes in-frame clones alone and lacks a portion of them. V and J calls and clone size are given by that table; D and trimming were obtained from the DNA. The sample has 55,000 to 90,000 clones, more than 80% seen once; the top ten hold 35% to 40%. The sample was peripheral blood. The sequence came from a woman of 80 years or more with active or convalescent COVID-19.

CDR3 in amino acids: CASSPGLAGTGELFF. The CDR3 coding sequence is TGTGCCAGCAGCCCGGGACTAGCGGGGACCGGGGAGCTGTTTTTT. J is TRBJ2-2 and V is TRBV5-8, with TRBD2 identical over 13 bases. CDR1 is SGHTS, CDR2 YDEGEE, per germline. The CDR3 totals 15 residues. V was clipped by 4 bases and J by 5 bases; unmatched bases: 2.